The 30 T cell receptor beta chains presented below share a single source sample, sequenced in a study of cytomegalovirus exposure and HLA in healthy donors. PCR employed 60 Vbeta and 13 Jbeta primers. Clones were sequenced by immunoSEQ multiplex PCR, and TCRdb holds only the in-frame ones, with some missing. The table records about 190,000 clones, around three quarters of them present only once. The material sequenced was PBMCs. The receptors were gathered from a woman aged 18-29 years in good health and CMV-seronegative.

The DNA for the CDR3 is TGTGCCAGCACTACAGGGCGTGAAGCTTTCTTT. Encoded protein: CASTTGREAFF. This chain joins TRBV6-5 and TRBJ1-1, with D tentatively TRBD1 (6 bases). Germline assignment: CDR1 MNHEY and CDR2 SVGAGI. This CDR3 spans 11 amino acids. V was clipped by 7 bases and J by 7 bases, with 10 bases between them.

This clone was recorded a few times. This rearrangement joins TRBV2 to TRBJ2-7; D possibly corresponds to TRBD1 (6 bases). Germline V gives CDR1 SNHLY, CDR2 FYNNEI. The V and J ends lost 9 bases and 1 base respectively, with 19 bases between them. The CDR3 is 15 residues long. CDR3 in amino acids: CASYGLGDKSYEQYF. The CDR3 bases are TGTGCCAGTTACGGCCTTGGGGACAAATCCTACGAGCAGTACTTC.

The gene calls are TRBV14 and TRBJ2-1; TRBD2 aligns across 8 bases. The CDR3 runs 14 residues. Trimming removed 1 base from V and 14 bases from J; junction bases left unmatched: 10. Germline CDR1 is SGHDN and CDR2 is FVKESK. The CDR3 DNA reads as TGTGCCAGCAGCCAAGGTCAAGCGGGAGTCGCTAAGTTCTTC. Protein: CASSQGQAGVAKFF.

The V gene is TRBV5-1, the J gene TRBJ2-3; 11 nucleotides line up with TRBD2. This CDR3 is built from 18 residues. Germline lookup yields CDR1 SGHRS and CDR2 YFSETQ. J was trimmed by 4 bases and V by 0 bases; bases with no gene match: 10. The CDR3 region is CASSLASVAGGPSDTQYF. The DNA of the CDR3 is TGCGCCAGCAGCTTGGCCTCGGTAGCGGGAGGGCCCTCAGATACGCAGTATTTT.

The chain employs TRBV21-1 and TRBJ2-1; the table's D call, TRBD2, was not checked against the DNA. TRBV21-1 is shown as a pseudogene. The CDR3 has 17 amino acids. In DNA form, the CDR3 reads TGTGCCAGCAGCAAAGCATCAGGACTAGCCGAGAACAATGAGCAGTTCTTC. Encoded protein: CASSKASGLAENNEQFF.

The rearrangement links TRBV5-1 to TRBJ1-5; a weak D match, TRBD1 (5 bases). CDR1 is SGHRS, CDR2 YFSETQ, per germline. CDR3 size: 15 residues. The ends were cut back, 0 bases at V and 2 bases at J, with 9 bases in the middle. The CDR3 sequence is CASSLAGGGNQPQHF. As DNA, the CDR3 is TGCGCCAGCAGCTTGGCCGGGGGTGGCAATCAGCCCCAGCATTTT.

This clone was observed a handful of times. In DNA, the CDR3 is TGCGCCAGCAGCCAAGGGTCTCTAGCGGGAGGCACCAATGAGCAGTTCTTC. This encodes CASSQGSLAGGTNEQFF. This chain uses TRBV4-1 with TRBJ2-1, with 11 nucleotides matching TRBD2. Germline-derived CDR1 and CDR2 are MGHRA and YSYEKL. V was clipped by 1 base and J by 6 bases; unmatched bases: 8. CDR3 length equals 17 residues.

This clone appeared a few times. The rearrangement links TRBV10-3 to TRBJ1-2, with 7 bases identical to TRBD1. V trimming: 5 bases; J trimming: 4 bases; junction bases outside the gene matches: 10. The germline V gene has CDR1 ENHRY and CDR2 SYGVKD. This CDR3 contains 15 residues. The CDR3 here is CAISTTRGHGYGYTF. CDR3 DNA: TGTGCCATCAGTACTACGAGGGGGCACGGCTATGGCTACACCTTC.

The rearrangement links TRBV27 to TRBJ2-2, with 9 bases aligning to TRBD1. This CDR3 comprises 15 residues. CDR1 is MNHEY, CDR2 SMNVEV, per germline (reference sequence). V lost 8 bases, J lost 3 bases, and 7 bases stayed unmatched. CDR3 nucleotide sequence: TGTGCCAGCTCGGCCGGGACAGGGTACACCGGGGAGCTGTTTTTT. Protein: CASSAGTGYTGELFF.

Note on this clone: The sample holds other DNA sequences that translate to the same CDR3. The DNA for the CDR3 is TGTGCCAGCAGTTTAGAAGGGGCCTATGGCTACACCTTC. Translating gives CASSLEGAYGYTF. The J gene is TRBJ1-2, the V gene TRBV28; D possibly corresponds to TRBD1 (5 bases). The V gene lost 2 bases and the J gene lost 4 bases, with 8 bases spanning the gap. The CDR3 is 13 residues long. Germline CDR1 is MDHEN and CDR2 is SYDVKM.

The V call is TRBV27, the J call TRBJ1-4; perhaps TRBD1 as D (6 bases). CDR3 length: 14 amino acids. Germline CDR1 and CDR2: MNHEY and SMNVEV (reference sequence). V lost 2 bases to trimming and J lost 7 bases, with 11 bases between them. CDR3 residues: CASSLQGRGEKLFF. The CDR3 DNA reads TGTGCCAGCAGTTTACAGGGGAGGGGTGAAAAACTGTTTTTT.

The chain is built from TRBV5-8 and TRBJ2-1, with D possibly matching TRBD2 (5 bases). This CDR3 is 17 amino acids long. Between the trimmed V and J ends, which lost 4 bases and 0 bases, there was a span of 17 bases. Germline CDR1 SGHTS, CDR2 YDEGEE. The CDR3 reads CASSLLVSRDSYNEQFF. CDR3 DNA sequence: TGTGCCAGCAGCCTTCTAGTCTCCCGGGACTCCTACAATGAGCAGTTCTTC.

The count of this clone is one. The rearrangement joins TRBV28 to TRBJ1-5, with 8 bases matching TRBD1. The CDR3 consists of 14 residues. Unmatched junction bases numbered 1, after V lost 1 base and J lost 5 bases. Germline V gives CDR1 MDHEN, CDR2 SYDVKM. The CDR3: CASSLLTGDQPQHF. The CDR3, as DNA: TGTGCCAGCAGTTTATTGACAGGGGATCAGCCCCAGCATTTT.

Comment on this clone: One junction end disagrees with the germline gene, perhaps due to a read error. The chain joins TRBV6-5 to TRBJ2-7; TRBD1 might be the D (5 bases). The germline V gene encodes CDR1 MNHEY and CDR2 SVGAGI. This CDR3 contains 15 residues. The CDR3 region is CANSYSRDSPYEQYF. CDR3 coding DNA: TGTGCCAACAGTTACTCGAGAGACAGTCCCTACGAGCAGTACTTC.

The J gene is TRBJ1-2, the V gene TRBV9; no definite D call. CDR3 size: 13 residues. Between the trimmed V and J ends, which lost 0 bases and 4 bases, there was a span of 7 bases. The germline V gene has CDR1 SGDLS and CDR2 YYNGEE. The CDR3 loop reads CASSVAGAYGYTF. CDR3 bases: TGTGCCAGCAGCGTAGCAGGTGCCTATGGCTACACCTTC.

This clone showed up just once. The V call is TRBV2, the J call TRBJ1-5; TRBD1 might be the D (6 bases). The V end was cut by 6 bases, the J end by 1 base, with 10 bases between. The CDR3 runs 14 residues. From germline, CDR1 is SNHLY and CDR2 FYNNEI. This CDR3 reads CASRTDRSNQPQHF. The CDR3 nucleotides are TGTGCCAGCAGGACCGACAGGAGCAATCAGCCCCAGCATTTT. Complete variable domain (other parts from reference TRBV2 and TRBJ1-5): EPEVTQTPSHQVTQMGQEVILRCVPISNHLYFYWYRQILGQKVEFLVSFYNNEISEKSEIFDDQFSVERPDGSNFTLKIRSTKLEDSAMYFCASRTDRSNQPQHFGDGTRLSIL.

The chain is built from TRBV6-1 and TRBJ2-3, with 8 bases that match TRBD2. The CDR3 is 15 residues long. V lost 4 bases, J lost 0 bases, and 3 bases stayed unmatched. CDR1 and CDR2 from the germline V gene are MNHNS and SASEGT. The CDR3 is CASSVRGGSTDTQYF. In DNA, the CDR3 is TGTGCCAGCAGTGTACGGGGGGGTAGCACAGATACGCAGTATTTT.

This clone was observed a few times. The CDR3: CASSSGSSYNEQFF. DNA of the CDR3: TGTGCCAGCAGCTCAGGGTCGTCCTACAATGAGCAGTTCTTC. J is TRBJ2-1 and V is TRBV7-9; the D gene is possibly TRBD1 (5 bases). Germline CDR1 SEHNR, CDR2 FQNEAQ (reference sequence). V lost 4 bases to trimming and J lost 1 base, with 8 bases between them. There are 14 residues in the CDR3.

This rearrangement joins TRBV6-1 to TRBJ2-7; possible D gene TRBD2, 6 bases. Per the germline V gene, CDR1 is MNHNS and CDR2 is SASEGT. CDR3 length: 11 amino acids. V shed 5 bases and J shed 12 bases, with 14 bases lying between them. The CDR3 reads CASSYRDSAYF. In nucleotides, the CDR3 is TGTGCCAGCAGTTACCGGGACTCTGCGTACTTC.

The chain is built from TRBV7-9 and TRBJ1-2; 9 bases fit TRBD1. The ends lost 2 bases at V and 4 bases at J; junction bases unmatched: 5. The CDR3 totals 15 residues. CDR1 and CDR2 from the germline V gene are SEHNR and FQNEAQ (reference sequence). CDR3 protein: CASSLTTGQGYGYTF. In nucleotides, the CDR3 is TGTGCCAGCAGCTTAACTACGGGACAGGGCTATGGCTACACCTTC.

As for this clone: The sample has other DNA sequences that encode this CDR3 too. The chain employs TRBV7-2 and TRBJ2-3, with 11 bases matching TRBD2. This CDR3 spans 17 amino acids. CDR1 SGHTA and CDR2 FQGNSA come from the germline V gene. V shed 1 base, J shed 2 bases, and the junction held 5 bases outside the gene matches. CDR3 region: CASSLVPSGGPTDTQYF. For the CDR3, the DNA is TGTGCCAGCAGCTTAGTTCCTAGCGGGGGGCCCACAGATACGCAGTATTTT.

The V call is TRBV7-8, the J call TRBJ1-2; 10 bases are shared with TRBD1. The J segment lost 5 bases and the V segment lost 2 bases, leaving 14 bases of the junction unmatched. This CDR3 region has 18 residues. Germline CDR1 reads SGHVS; CDR2 reads FQNEAQ. The CDR3 sequence is CASSLPTGQGTVTYGYTF. The CDR3 nucleotides are TGTGCCAGCAGCTTACCCACGGGACAGGGGACCGTCACTTATGGCTACACCTTC.

V is TRBV6-1 and J is TRBJ1-1; D unclear. In germline, CDR1 is MNHNS, CDR2 SASEGT. The CDR3 spans 11 residues. Trimming left V 6 bases short and J 9 bases short, with 11 bases between. As DNA, the CDR3 is TGTGCCAGCAGCCAAGGTAGCAAAGCTTTCTTT. Amino acids: CASSQGSKAFF.

This clone was seen only once. The chain joins TRBV18 to TRBJ2-2; D call uncertain. CDR1 KGHSH and CDR2 LQKENI come from the germline V gene. The CDR3 spans 12 residues. Trimming removed 3 bases from V and 5 bases from J, with 4 bases in between. This chain's CDR3 is CASSPETGELFF. Here the CDR3 DNA reads TGTGCCAGCTCACCCGAGACCGGGGAGCTGTTTTTT.

The gene calls are TRBV19 and TRBJ1-6; 11 bases line up with TRBD1. Losses at the gene ends were 5 bases for V and 3 bases for J; bases not matched to a gene: 3. This CDR3 spans 16 amino acids. CDR1 and CDR2 (germline): LNHDA, SQIVND (reference sequence). CDR3 protein: CASSAGTGGYNSPLHF. In DNA, the CDR3 is TGTGCCAGTAGTGCGGGGACAGGGGGCTATAATTCACCCCTCCACTTT.

This sequence joins TRBV7-2 and TRBJ2-7; 7 nucleotides agree with TRBD1. Trimming cost V 5 bases and J 2 bases; bases outside gene matches: 6. Germline V gene lookup returns CDR1 SGHTA and CDR2 FQGNSA. This CDR3 is 14 amino acids long. The CDR3 DNA reads as TGTGCCAGCAGCCCGAGACAGGGTCCCTACGAGCAGTACTTC. This translates into CASSPRQGPYEQYF.

This chain uses TRBV4-2 with TRBJ2-2; D remains unclear. V was cut by 4 bases and J by 0 bases, with 12 bases left in between. The CDR3 is 16 amino acids. The germline gives CDR1 LGHNA, CDR2 YNFKEQ. In DNA, the CDR3 is TGTGCCAGCAGCCTCGTCGGCGGAGCGAACACCGGGGAGCTGTTTTTT. It specifies CASSLVGGANTGELFF.

The rearrangement uses TRBV27 and TRBJ1-2; 9 nucleotides line up with TRBD1. With V trimmed by 5 bases and J by 4 bases, 5 bases remained unmatched. Germline V gives CDR1 MNHEY, CDR2 SMNVEV (reference sequence). This CDR3 comprises 14 residues. The CDR3: CASSNTGGGYGYTF. As DNA, the CDR3 is TGTGCCAGCAGTAATACAGGGGGCGGCTATGGCTACACCTTC.

The table lists this clone with a count of one. V is TRBV2 and J is TRBJ1-2, with D maybe TRBD1 (6 bases). Germline V CDR1 and CDR2: SNHLY, FYNNEI. Between the trimmed V and J ends, which lost 4 bases and 8 bases, there was a span of 17 bases. The CDR3 totals 14 residues. The CDR3 loop is CASSVGGQGEGYTF. CDR3 DNA sequence: TGTGCCAGCAGTGTCGGGGGGCAGGGCGAAGGCTACACCTTC.

This chain connects TRBV28 to TRBJ1-1; D is unclear. Trimming shortened V by 5 bases and J by 0 bases, and 16 bases separated the two germline ends. Germline-derived CDR1 and CDR2 are MDHEN and SYDVKM. The CDR3 runs to 16 residues. The DNA for the CDR3 is TGTGCCAGCAGTCCCCCCCGGACCGGGGTGAACACTGAAGCTTTCTTT. Translation: CASSPPRTGVNTEAFF. The full variable domain, with the rest looked up from reference TRBV28 and TRBJ1-1, is DVKVTQSSRYLVKRTGEKVFLECVQDMDHENMFWYRQDPGLGLRLIYFSYDVKMKEKGDIPEGYSVSREKKERFSLILESASTNQTSMYLCASSPPRTGVNTEAFFGQGTRLTVV.